These 21 T cell receptor beta chains came from one sample sequenced in a study of CD8+CD57+ T cells in acquired aplastic anemia. Previously, flow cytometry had revealed CD8+CD57+ cell expansion in the patients chosen for sequencing. Genomic DNA, the template, was used for profiling of the TCR beta VDJ and CDR3. TCRdb ran MiXCR on the reads and lists one entry per CDR3 protein. The sample includes some 120,000 distinct CDR3 sequences, about 40% seen only once; the top ten take about 2.7%. The material sequenced was sorted CD4+, CD8+, or CD8+CD57+ T cells (not recorded which) from PBMCs. These TCRs come from a human donor with aplastic anemia.

V is TRBV24-1 and J is TRBJ1-2, with 7 bases fitting TRBD1. CDR3 length: 13 amino acids. Germline V CDR1 and CDR2: KGHDR, SFDVKD. J gave up 4 bases and V 10 bases, and 8 bases lay outside the gene matches. CDR3 in DNA: TGTGCCACGTGGGACAGTGATCGCTATGGCTACACCTTC. Protein sequence: CATWDSDRYGYTF.

The rearrangement joins TRBV6-1 to TRBJ1-5, with 7 bases that match TRBD1. Trimming took 6 bases from V and 6 from J; bases not matched to a gene: 8. Germline CDR1 and CDR2: MNHNS and SASEGT. The CDR3 sequence is 14 residues long. The CDR3 protein is CASSKPTGSQPQHF. CDR3 coding DNA: TGTGCCAGCAGCAAACCGACAGGGAGTCAGCCCCAGCATTTT.

This chain joins TRBV19 and TRBJ1-2, with 7 bases fitting TRBD1. There are 15 residues in the CDR3. Trimming at V came to 10 bases and at J to 9 bases, leaving 20 bases not matched to a gene. Germline V gene data show CDR1 as LNHDA and CDR2 as SQIVND (reference sequence). This CDR3 reads CATYPGGQDVYSYTF. In DNA form, the CDR3 reads TGTGCCACCTATCCAGGGGGTCAGGACGTATATAGCTACACCTTC.

The rearrangement joins TRBV24-1 to TRBJ1-1; D remains unclear. Between the trimmed V and J ends, which lost 4 bases and 11 bases, there was a span of 19 bases. The CDR3 consists of 14 residues. Germline loops: CDR1 KGHDR, CDR2 SFDVKD. The CDR3 protein is CATSEGHKSGGAFF. The CDR3 DNA reads as TGTGCCACCAGTGAAGGGCACAAGAGTGGTGGGGCTTTCTTT.

The sample holds many counts of this clonotype. The junction differs from germline at one of its ends, possibly a read error. The J gene is TRBJ2-3, the V gene TRBV24-1, with TRBD1 identical over 7 bases. There are 15 residues in the CDR3. The germline CDR1 and CDR2 sequences are KGHDR and SFDVKD. The CDR3 region is CATSVTGDGTGTQYF. The CDR3 bases are TGTGCCACCAGTGTAACAGGGGATGGCACAGGTACGCAGTATTTT.

The V and J genes are TRBV6-5 and TRBJ2-2; tentative D call: TRBD2 (6 bases). Germline assignment: CDR1 MNHEY and CDR2 SVGAGI. The CDR3 has 17 residues. V dropped 0 bases and J dropped 3 bases, with 14 bases sitting between them. The CDR3 region is CASSYSRGGGDTGELFF. The CDR3 DNA reads TGTGCCAGCAGTTACTCGAGAGGCGGAGGGGACACCGGGGAGCTGTTTTTT.

This clonotype has at least ten counts. J is TRBJ2-1 and V is TRBV24-1; D is possibly TRBD1 (5 bases). From germline, CDR1 is KGHDR and CDR2 SFDVKD. V was clipped by 3 bases and J by 7 bases, with 24 bases between them. CDR3 length: 18 amino acids. The CDR3 sequence: CATSDPGWAQGKGNEQFF. The CDR3 DNA follows: TGTGCCACCAGTGATCCTGGATGGGCGCAGGGTAAAGGAAATGAGCAGTTCTTC.

This clonotype was found a few times. The chain recombines TRBV12-3 or TRBV12-4 with TRBJ1-1; the D is unclear. CDR3 length: 13 residues. Trimming shortened V by 2 bases and J by 1 base, and 5 bases separated the two germline ends. This chain's CDR3 is CASSLTPNTEAFF. The CDR3 DNA is TGTGCCAGCAGTTTAACCCCGAACACTGAAGCTTTCTTT.

At least ten counts were recorded for this clonotype. The V call is TRBV5-1, the J call TRBJ1-4; TRBD1 agrees at 9 bases. The CDR3 has 16 amino acids. The V and J ends lost 0 bases and 9 bases, in that order; junction bases with no gene match: 9. Germline V gene lookup returns CDR1 SGHRS and CDR2 YFSETQ. CDR3 loop: CASSLDTGGGTQKLFF. DNA of the CDR3: TGCGCCAGCAGCTTGGATACAGGGGGCGGAACCCAAAAACTGTTTTTT.

This clonotype was picked up many times. The chain employs TRBV19 and TRBJ2-7; 7 bases align to TRBD1. V lost 5 bases, J lost 5 bases, and 9 bases stayed unmatched. This CDR3 has 14 residues. Germline V gene data show CDR1 as LNHDA and CDR2 as SQIVND (reference sequence). CDR3 amino acids: CASSHRDSGNEQYF. Here the CDR3 DNA reads TGTGCCAGTAGTCACCGGGACAGTGGTAACGAGCAGTACTTC.

This clonotype was seen a few times. The chain carries TRBV3-1 and TRBJ1-5; 9 bases are a match to TRBD1. This CDR3 spans 14 amino acids. Germline lookup yields CDR1 LGHDT and CDR2 YNNKEL (reference sequence). Trimming took 8 bases from V and 6 from J; bases not matched to a gene: 8. CDR3 sequence (DNA): TGTGCCAGCGGGGCAGGGGGACAGGGTCAGCCCCAGCATTTT. Its protein is CASGAGGQGQPQHF.

For the CDR3, the DNA is TGTGCCAGCAGTTACCGACAGGGGGTAGGTGGCTACACCTTC. Protein: CASSYRQGVGGYTF. The V gene is TRBV27, the J gene TRBJ1-2; TRBD1 matches at 9 bases. The V gene's germline CDR1 is MNHEY and CDR2 SMNVEV (reference sequence). The CDR3 spans 14 residues. J was trimmed by 7 bases and V by 4 bases; bases with no gene match: 7.

The V call is TRBV5-1, the J call TRBJ2-2, with 7 bases lining up with TRBD1. Per germline, CDR1 SGHRS and CDR2 YFSETQ. The ends lost 6 bases at V and 4 bases at J; junction bases unmatched: 15. The CDR3 is 17 residues long. CDR3 amino acids: CASKLQVGTVGTGELFF. The CDR3 DNA sequence: TGCGCCAGCAAACTCCAAGTGGGGACAGTGGGCACCGGGGAGCTGTTTTTT. The full variable domain, with the rest looked up from reference TRBV5-1 and TRBJ2-2, is KAGVTQTPRYLIKTRGQQVTLSCSPISGHRSVSWYQQTPGQGLQFLFEYFSETQRNKGNFPGRFSGRQFSNSRSEMNVSTLELGDSALYLCASKLQVGTVGTGELFFGEGSRLTVL.

This clonotype was observed at least ten times. The chain couples TRBV20-1 to TRBJ2-1; weak D call: TRBD1 (6 bases). The V end lost 7 bases, the J end lost 0 bases, and 13 bases lay between the germline ends. Germline loops: CDR1 DFQATT, CDR2 SNEGSKA (reference sequence). This CDR3 has 14 residues. CDR3 residues: CSVARGSSYNEQFF. The DNA for the CDR3 is TGCAGTGTCGCCAGGGGCAGCTCCTACAATGAGCAGTTCTTC.

The sample holds many counts of this clonotype. V and J are TRBV11-2 and TRBJ2-1, with a weak D call TRBD1 (5 bases). This CDR3 comprises 13 residues. CDR1 SGHAT and CDR2 FQNNGV come from the germline V gene. V was trimmed by 2 bases and J by 8 bases, leaving 10 bases between them. As DNA, the CDR3 is TGTGCCAGCAGCTTATACAGGTCCCATGAGCAGTTCTTC. Its translation: CASSLYRSHEQFF.

This clonotype was observed many times. This chain joins TRBV5-1 and TRBJ1-3; maybe TRBD1 (5 bases). Trimming left V 0 bases short and J 0 bases short, with 10 bases between. This CDR3 has 16 residues. Germline V gene sequence: CDR1 SGHRS, CDR2 YFSETQ. CDR3 DNA sequence: TGCGCCAGCAGCTTGGAGAACAGGTTCTCTGGAAACACCATATATTTT. It translates to CASSLENRFSGNTIYF.

This clonotype was found many times. The rearrangement links TRBV3-1 to TRBJ1-2; D gene uncertain. The V gene's germline CDR1 is LGHDT and CDR2 YNNKEL (reference sequence). V was shortened by 1 base and J by 6 bases, with 6 bases between the two germline ends. The CDR3 is made up of 12 amino acids. CDR3 coding DNA: TGTGCCAGCAGCCAAGTGAGTGATGGCTACACCTTC. Translated: CASSQVSDGYTF.

The chain recombines TRBV2 with TRBJ1-1; D is perhaps TRBD1 (6 bases). The CDR3 has 14 amino acids. Trimming shortened V by 7 bases and J by 5 bases, and 17 bases separated the two germline ends. Germline V CDR1 and CDR2: SNHLY, FYNNEI. This CDR3 is CASIRTRGKTEAFF. In nucleotides, the CDR3 is TGTGCCAGCATAAGAACTAGGGGGAAAACTGAAGCTTTCTTT.

This chain links TRBV14 with TRBJ2-1; maybe TRBD1 (6 bases). V lost 5 bases, J lost 8 bases, and 16 bases lay in between. Germline CDR1 and CDR2: SGHDN and FVKESK. The length of the CDR3 is 14 residues. The CDR3 DNA reads TGTGCCAGCAGCGCCCAAGGGGCAGGGGATGAGCAGTTCTTC. It yields the protein CASSAQGAGDEQFF.

V is TRBV7-9 and J is TRBJ2-2, with D uncertain. CDR3 length equals 15 residues. Between the trimmed V and J ends, which lost 1 base and 6 bases, there was a span of 12 bases. The germline CDR1 and CDR2 sequences are SEHNR and FQNEAQ (reference sequence). Here the CDR3 DNA reads TGTGCCAGCAGCTTAGAGTCAGTTGGCCCCGGGGAGCTGTTTTTT. Translation: CASSLESVGPGELFF.

Of note for this clonotype: This may be a read error: a much more frequent sequence differs by one nucleotide. The chain couples TRBV11-2 to TRBJ2-3, with TRBD1 matching 8 bases. The CDR3 consists of 15 residues. Germline assignment: CDR1 SGHAT and CDR2 FQNNGV. V trimming: 8 bases; J trimming: 0 bases; junction bases outside the gene matches: 7. CDR3 loop: CASGQNRGSTDTQYF. CDR3 nucleotide sequence: TGTGCCAGCGGCCAGAACAGGGGGAGCACAGATACGCAGTATTTT.